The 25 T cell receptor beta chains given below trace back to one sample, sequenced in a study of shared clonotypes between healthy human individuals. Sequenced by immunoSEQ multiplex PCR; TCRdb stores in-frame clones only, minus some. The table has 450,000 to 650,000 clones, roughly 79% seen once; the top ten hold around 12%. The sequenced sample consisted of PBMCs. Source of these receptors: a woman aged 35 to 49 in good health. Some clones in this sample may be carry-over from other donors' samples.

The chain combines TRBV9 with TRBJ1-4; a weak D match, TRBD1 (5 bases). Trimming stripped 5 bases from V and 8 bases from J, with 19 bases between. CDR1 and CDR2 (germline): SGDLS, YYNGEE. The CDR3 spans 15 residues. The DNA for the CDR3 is TGTGCCAGCAGTGCACCCGGGGCAGGGAACGAAAAACTGTTTTTT. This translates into CASSAPGAGNEKLFF.

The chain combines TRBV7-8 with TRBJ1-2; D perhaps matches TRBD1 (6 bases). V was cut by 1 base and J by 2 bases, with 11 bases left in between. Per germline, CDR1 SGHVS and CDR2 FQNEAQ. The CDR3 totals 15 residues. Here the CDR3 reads CASSLGTGQNYGYTF. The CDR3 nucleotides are TGTGCCAGCAGCTTAGGTACAGGGCAGAACTATGGCTACACCTTC.

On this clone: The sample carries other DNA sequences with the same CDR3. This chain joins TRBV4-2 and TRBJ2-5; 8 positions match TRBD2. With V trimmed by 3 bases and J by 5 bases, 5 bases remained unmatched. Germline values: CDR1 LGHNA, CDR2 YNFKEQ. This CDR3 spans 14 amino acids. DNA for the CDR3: TGTGCCAGCAGCCAGGGGACTAGGGGGGAGACCCAGTACTTC. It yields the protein CASSQGTRGETQYF.

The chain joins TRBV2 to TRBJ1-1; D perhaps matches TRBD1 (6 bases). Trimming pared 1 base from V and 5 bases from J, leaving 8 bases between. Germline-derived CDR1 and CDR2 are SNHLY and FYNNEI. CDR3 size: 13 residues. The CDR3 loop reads CASSEETGTEAFF. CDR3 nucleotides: TGTGCCAGCAGTGAAGAGACAGGAACTGAAGCTTTCTTT. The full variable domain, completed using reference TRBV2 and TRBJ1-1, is EPEVTQTPSHQVTQMGQEVILRCVPISNHLYFYWYRQILGQKVEFLVSFYNNEISEKSEIFDDQFSVERPDGSNFTLKIRSTKLEDSAMYFCASSEETGTEAFFGQGTRLTVV.

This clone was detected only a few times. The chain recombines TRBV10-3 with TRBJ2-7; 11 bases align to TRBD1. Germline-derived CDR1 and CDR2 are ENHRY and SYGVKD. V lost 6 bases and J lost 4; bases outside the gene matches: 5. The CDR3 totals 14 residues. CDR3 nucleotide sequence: TGTGCCATCAGACCTGGACAGGGGGCTTACGAGCAGTACTTC. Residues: CAIRPGQGAYEQYF.

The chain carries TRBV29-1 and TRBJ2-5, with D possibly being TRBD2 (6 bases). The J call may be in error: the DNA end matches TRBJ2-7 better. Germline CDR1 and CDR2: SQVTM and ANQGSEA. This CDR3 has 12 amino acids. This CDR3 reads CSVDAPRGEQYF. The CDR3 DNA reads TGCAGCGTTGATGCCCCGCGGGGCGAGCAGTACTTC.

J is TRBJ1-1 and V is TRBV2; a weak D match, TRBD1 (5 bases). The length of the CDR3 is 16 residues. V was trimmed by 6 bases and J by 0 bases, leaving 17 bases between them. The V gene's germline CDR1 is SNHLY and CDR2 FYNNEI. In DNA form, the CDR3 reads TGTGCCAGCAGCGACACCCCGGGACGGATGAACACTGAAGCTTTCTTT. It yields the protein CASSDTPGRMNTEAFF.

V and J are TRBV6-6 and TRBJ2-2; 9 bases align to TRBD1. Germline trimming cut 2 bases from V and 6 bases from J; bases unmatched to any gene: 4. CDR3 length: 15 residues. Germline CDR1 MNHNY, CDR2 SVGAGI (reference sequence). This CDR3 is CASSYPGQGPGELFF. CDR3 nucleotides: TGTGCCAGCAGTTACCCGGGACAGGGACCCGGGGAGCTGTTTTTT.

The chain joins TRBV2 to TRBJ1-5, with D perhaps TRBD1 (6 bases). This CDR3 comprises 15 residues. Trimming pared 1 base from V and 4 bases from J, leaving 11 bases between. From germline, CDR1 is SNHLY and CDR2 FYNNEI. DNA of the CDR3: TGTGCCAGCAGTGAAGTCTCAGGGGTTAATCAGCCCCAGCATTTT. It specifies CASSEVSGVNQPQHF.

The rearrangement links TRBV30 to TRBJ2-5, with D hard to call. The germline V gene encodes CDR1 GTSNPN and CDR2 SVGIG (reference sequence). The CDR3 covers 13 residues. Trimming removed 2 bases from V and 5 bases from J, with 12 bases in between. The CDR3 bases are TGTGCCTGGAGTCTCCACACTTGGGAGACCCAGTACTTC. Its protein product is CAWSLHTWETQYF.

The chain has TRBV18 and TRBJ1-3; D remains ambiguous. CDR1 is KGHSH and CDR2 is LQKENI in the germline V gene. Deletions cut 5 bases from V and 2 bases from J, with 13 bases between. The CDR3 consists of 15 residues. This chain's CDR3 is CASSNRREAGNTIYF. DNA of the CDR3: TGTGCCAGCTCAAACCGACGGGAGGCTGGAAACACCATATATTTT.

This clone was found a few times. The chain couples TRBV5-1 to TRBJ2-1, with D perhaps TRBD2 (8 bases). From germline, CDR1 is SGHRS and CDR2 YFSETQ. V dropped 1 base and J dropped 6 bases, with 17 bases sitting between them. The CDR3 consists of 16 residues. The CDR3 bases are TGCGCCAGCAGCTTGCGGACTAGCTCAGGGGGCAATGAGCAGTTCTTC. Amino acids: CASSLRTSSGGNEQFF.

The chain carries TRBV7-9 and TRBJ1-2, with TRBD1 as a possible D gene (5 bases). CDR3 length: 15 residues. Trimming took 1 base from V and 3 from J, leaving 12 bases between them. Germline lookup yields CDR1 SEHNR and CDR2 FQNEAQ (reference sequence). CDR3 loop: CASSLDSWGDYGYTF. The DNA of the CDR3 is TGTGCCAGCAGCTTAGATAGTTGGGGCGACTATGGCTACACCTTC.

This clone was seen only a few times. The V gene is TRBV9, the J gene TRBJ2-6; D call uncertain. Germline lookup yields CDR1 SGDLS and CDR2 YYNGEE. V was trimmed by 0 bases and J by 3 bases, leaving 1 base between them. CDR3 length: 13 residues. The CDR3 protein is CASSVDGANVLTF. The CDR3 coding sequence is TGTGCCAGCAGCGTAGATGGGGCCAACGTCCTGACTTTC.

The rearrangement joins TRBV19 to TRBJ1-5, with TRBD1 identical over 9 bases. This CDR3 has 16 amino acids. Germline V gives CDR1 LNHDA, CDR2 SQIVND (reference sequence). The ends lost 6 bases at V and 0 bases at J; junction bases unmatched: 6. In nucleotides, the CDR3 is TGTGCCAGTAGGGACAGGGGTGGGAATAGCAATCAGCCCCAGCATTTT. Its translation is CASRDRGGNSNQPQHF. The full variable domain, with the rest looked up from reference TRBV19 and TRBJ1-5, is DGGITQSPKYLFRKEGQNVTLSCEQNLNHDAMYWYRQDPGQGLRLIYYSQIVNDFQKGDIAEGYSVSREKKESFPLTVTSAQKNPTAFYLCASRDRGGNSNQPQHFGDGTRLSIL.

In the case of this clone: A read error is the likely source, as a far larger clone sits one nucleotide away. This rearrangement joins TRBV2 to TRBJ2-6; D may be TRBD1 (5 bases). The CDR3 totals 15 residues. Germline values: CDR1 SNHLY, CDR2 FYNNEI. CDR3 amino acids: CASSWADSGASVLTF. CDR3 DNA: TGTGCCAGCAGCTGGGCCGACTCTGGGGCCAGCGTCCTGACTTTC.

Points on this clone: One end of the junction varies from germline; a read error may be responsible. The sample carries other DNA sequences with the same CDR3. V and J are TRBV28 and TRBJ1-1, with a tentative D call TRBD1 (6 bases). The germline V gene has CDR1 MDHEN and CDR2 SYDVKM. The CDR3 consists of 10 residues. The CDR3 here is CASRDTKAFF. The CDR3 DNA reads TGTGCCAGCCGGGACACTAAAGCTTTCTTT.

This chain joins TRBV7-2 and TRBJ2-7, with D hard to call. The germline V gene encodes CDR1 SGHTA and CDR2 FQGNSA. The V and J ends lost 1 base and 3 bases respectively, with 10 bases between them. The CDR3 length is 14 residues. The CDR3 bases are TGTGCCAGCAGCTTAGGGATTTCCGGCTACGAGCAGTACTTC. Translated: CASSLGISGYEQYF. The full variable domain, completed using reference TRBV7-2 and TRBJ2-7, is GAGVSQSPSNKVTEKGKDVELRCDPISGHTALYWYRQSLGQGLEFLIYFQGNSAPDKSGLPSDRFSAERTGGSVSTLTIQRTQQEDSAVYLCASSLGISGYEQYFGPGTRLTVT.

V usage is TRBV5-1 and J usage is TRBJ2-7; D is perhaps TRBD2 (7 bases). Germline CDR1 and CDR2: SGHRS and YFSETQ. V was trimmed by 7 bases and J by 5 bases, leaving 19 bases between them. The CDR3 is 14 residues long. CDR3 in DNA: TGCGCCAGCGAGGGGGGGCCCGGAATGAACGAGCAGTACTTC. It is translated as CASEGGPGMNEQYF.

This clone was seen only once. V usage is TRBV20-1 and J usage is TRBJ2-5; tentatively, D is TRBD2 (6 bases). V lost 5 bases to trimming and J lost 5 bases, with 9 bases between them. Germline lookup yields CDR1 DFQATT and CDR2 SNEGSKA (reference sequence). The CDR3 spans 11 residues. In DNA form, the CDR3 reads TGCAGTGCTCGGGAGTCGGAGACCCAGTACTTC. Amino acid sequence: CSARESETQYF.

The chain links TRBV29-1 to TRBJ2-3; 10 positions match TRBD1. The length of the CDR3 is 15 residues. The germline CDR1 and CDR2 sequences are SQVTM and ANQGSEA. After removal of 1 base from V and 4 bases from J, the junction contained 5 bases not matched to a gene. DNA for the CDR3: TGCAGCGTTGAAGCCCGGGACAGGGGTTCAGATACGCAGTATTTT. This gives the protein CSVEARDRGSDTQYF.

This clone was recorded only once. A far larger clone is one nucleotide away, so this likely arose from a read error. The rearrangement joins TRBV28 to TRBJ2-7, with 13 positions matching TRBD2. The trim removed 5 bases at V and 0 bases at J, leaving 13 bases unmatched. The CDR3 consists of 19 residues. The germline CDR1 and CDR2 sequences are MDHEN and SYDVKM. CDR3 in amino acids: CASSLRTSGRRGLSYEQYF. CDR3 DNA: TGTGCCAGCAGTCTGCGGACTAGCGGGAGAAGGGGTCTCTCCTACGAGCAGTACTTC.

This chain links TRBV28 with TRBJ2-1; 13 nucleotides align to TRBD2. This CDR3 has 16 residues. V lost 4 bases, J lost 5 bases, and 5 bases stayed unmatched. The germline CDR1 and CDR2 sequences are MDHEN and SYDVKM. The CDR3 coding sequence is TGTGCCAGCAGTTCCGCCGGGACTAGCGGGAACAATGAGCAGTTCTTC. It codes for CASSSAGTSGNNEQFF.

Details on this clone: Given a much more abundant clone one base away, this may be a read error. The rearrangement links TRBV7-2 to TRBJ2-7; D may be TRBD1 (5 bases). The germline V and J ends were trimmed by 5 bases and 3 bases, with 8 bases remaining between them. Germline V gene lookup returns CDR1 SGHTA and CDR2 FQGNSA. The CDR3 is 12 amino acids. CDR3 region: CASSQGSYEQYF. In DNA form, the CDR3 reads TGTGCCAGCAGCCAGGGCAGCTACGAGCAGTACTTC. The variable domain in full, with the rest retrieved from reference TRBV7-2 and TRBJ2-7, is GAGVSQSPSNKVTEKGKDVELRCDPISGHTALYWYRQSLGQGLEFLIYFQGNSAPDKSGLPSDRFSAERTGGSVSTLTIQRTQQEDSAVYLCASSQGSYEQYFGPGTRLTVT.

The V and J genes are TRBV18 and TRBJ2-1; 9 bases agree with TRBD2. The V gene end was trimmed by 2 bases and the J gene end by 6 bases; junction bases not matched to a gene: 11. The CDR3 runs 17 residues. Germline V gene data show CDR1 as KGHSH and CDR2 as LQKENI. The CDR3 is CASSPATSGGGGNEQFF. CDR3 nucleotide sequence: TGTGCCAGCTCACCAGCGACTAGCGGAGGGGGTGGCAATGAGCAGTTCTTC.